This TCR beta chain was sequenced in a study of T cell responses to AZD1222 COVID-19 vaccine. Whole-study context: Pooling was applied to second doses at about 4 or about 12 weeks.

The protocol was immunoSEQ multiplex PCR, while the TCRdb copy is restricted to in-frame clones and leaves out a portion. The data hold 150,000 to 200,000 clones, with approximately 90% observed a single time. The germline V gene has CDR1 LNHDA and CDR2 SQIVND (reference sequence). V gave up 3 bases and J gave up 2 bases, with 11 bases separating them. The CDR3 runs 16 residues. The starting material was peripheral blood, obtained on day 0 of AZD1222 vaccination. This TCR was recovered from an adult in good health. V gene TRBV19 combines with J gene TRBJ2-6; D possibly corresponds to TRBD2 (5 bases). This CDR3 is CASSISPGAGANVLTF. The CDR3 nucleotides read TGTGCCAGTAGTATCTCCCCCGGGGCTGGGGCCAACGTCCTGACTTTC.